These T cell receptor beta chains were read from a single sample in a study of T cell responses to AZD1222 COVID-19 vaccine. Repertoires were generated with immunoSEQ multiplex PCR, while TCRdb's copy carries only in-frame clones and drops some. The profile shows 150,000 or so clones, approximately 92% of them singletons. The source was peripheral blood, collected on day 0 of AZD1222 vaccination. The receptors originated from an adult in good health. CDR3s include the opening cysteine and the closing phenylalanine or tryptophan. The D gene is left open where the match is weak. Clone size is given for some rows only: seen once, a few or many times, or a class if the clone is expanded.

TRBJ1-5	TRBV6-1	TRBD1	NA	CASSAYRGSNDQPQHF	TGTGCCAGCAGTGCATACAGGGGGTCGAATGATCAGCCCCAGCATTTT
TRBJ1-2	TRBV12-3/TRBV12-4	NA	NA	CATRQDGYTF	TGTGCCACCCGCCAGGATGGCTACACCTTC
TRBJ2-7	TRBV10-1	NA	NA	CASSLESFPPGEQYF	TGCGCCAGCAGTCTGGAGTCTTTCCCTCCGGGCGAGCAGTACTTC
TRBJ2-1	TRBV6-5	TRBD2	NA	CASGVAGGPYNEQFF	TGTGCCAGCGGGGTAGCGGGAGGACCTTACAATGAGCAGTTCTTC
TRBJ1-5	TRBV10-1	NA	NA	CASSAPNQPQHF	TGCGCCAGCAGTGCCCCGAATCAGCCCCAGCATTTT
TRBJ1-5	TRBV18	TRBD1	once	CASSQTGGDQPQHF	TGTGCCAGCTCACAAACAGGGGGAGATCAGCCCCAGCATTTT
TRBJ1-6	TRBV19	NA	NA	CASSIPPRRGHNSPLHF	TGTGCCAGTAGTATCCCACCCCGCCGGGGGCATAATTCACCCCTCCACTTT
TRBJ2-1	TRBV6-5	TRBD1	NA	CASTARAGGPYEQFF	TGTGCCAGCACCGCTCGGGCAGGGGGTCCCTATGAGCAGTTCTTC
TRBJ1-1	TRBV7-8	NA	few	CASSLSWGNTEAFF	TGTGCCAGCAGCTTATCATGGGGTAACACTGAAGCTTTCTTT
TRBJ1-1	TRBV15	NA	NA	CATSGTGSLEAFF	TGTGCCACCAGCGGTACCGGGAGCCTGGAAGCTTTCTTT
TRBJ1-5	TRBV6-2/TRBV6-3	TRBD1	NA	CASSYSTGAQPQHF	TGTGCCAGCAGTTACAGTACAGGGGCTCAGCCCCAGCATTTT
TRBJ1-4	TRBV7-6	TRBD1	few	CASSLGGTGVEKLFF	TGTGCCAGCAGCTTAGGAGGGACAGGGGTGGAAAAACTGTTTTTT
TRBJ2-1	TRBV11-2	TRBD2	NA	CASSLDAGEWNEQFF	TGTGCCAGCAGCTTAGATGCGGGAGAGTGGAATGAGCAGTTCTTC
TRBJ2-2	TRBV2	NA	NA	CASTVNSNTGELFF	TGTGCCAGCACAGTTAATTCGAACACCGGGGAGCTGTTTTTT
TRBJ2-7	TRBV27	NA	once	CASSLAGGTYEQYF	TGTGCCAGCAGCTTGGCTGGAGGAACATACGAGCAGTACTTC
TRBJ2-1	TRBV11-3	NA	NA	CASSSDPYNEQFF	TGTGCCAGCAGCTCAGACCCCTACAATGAGCAGTTCTTC
TRBJ1-4	TRBV4-1	TRBD1	NA	CASSKGKTGGKEKLFF	TGCGCCAGCAGCAAGGGGAAGACAGGGGGCAAAGAAAAACTGTTTTTT
TRBJ2-5	TRBV28	NA	NA	CASKIGGTTQETQYF	TGTGCCAGCAAAATTGGTGGCACAACTCAAGAGACCCAGTACTTC
TRBJ1-1	TRBV28	TRBD1	NA	CASSLGQGALIEAFF	TGTGCCAGCAGTCTCGGACAGGGGGCGCTGATTGAAGCTTTCTTT
TRBJ2-1	TRBV27	NA	NA	CASSYDTGSYNEQFF	TGTGCCAGCAGTTATGACACTGGCTCCTACAATGAGCAGTTCTTC
TRBJ2-5	TRBV3-1/TRBV3-2	TRBD1	once	CASSQEGQGGETQYF	TGTGCCAGCAGCCAAGAGGGACAGGGTGGGGAGACCCAGTACTTC
TRBJ2-1	TRBV27	NA	NA	CASSLYPGGRSNEQFF	TGTGCCAGCAGTTTATATCCCGGGGGGCGTAGCAATGAGCAGTTCTTC
TRBJ1-1	TRBV7-2	NA	NA	CASSLAPANTEAFF	TGTGCCAGCAGCTTAGCGCCTGCGAACACTGAAGCTTTCTTT
TRBJ1-1	TRBV27	NA	NA	CASSFGGARLGTEAFF	TGTGCCAGCAGTTTCGGGGGCGCGCGTCTGGGCACTGAAGCTTTCTTT
TRBJ2-1	TRBV10-3	TRBD2	NA	CAISELKRGVYNEQFF	TGTGCCATCAGTGAGTTAAAGCGGGGGGTCTACAATGAGCAGTTCTTC
TRBJ2-1	TRBV7-6	TRBD2	NA	CASSSPFPTSEQFF	TGTGCCAGCAGCTCTCCCTTCCCGACTAGCGAGCAGTTCTTC
TRBJ2-2	TRBV7-2	NA	few	CASSLDFGETGELFF	TGTGCCAGCAGCTTAGACTTCGGGGAGACCGGGGAGCTGTTTTTT
TRBJ1-2	TRBV19	TRBD1	NA	CASLGQGTLLYGYTF	TGTGCTTCCCTCGGACAGGGAACCCTCCTCTATGGCTACACCTTC
TRBJ2-1	TRBV2	NA	NA	CASSGSVRSLGEQFF	TGTGCCAGCAGTGGTTCAGTCCGTAGTTTGGGTGAGCAGTTCTTC